Each of the 28 T cell receptor beta chains below was sequenced from the same sample in a study of blood T cell repertoires in COVID-19. TCRdb's table, derived via immunoSEQ multiplex PCR, lists solely in-frame clones and lacks some. The sample includes about 100,000 clones, approximately 86% of them seen just once. The sample taken for sequencing was peripheral blood. The receptors here all came from an elderly man with active or convalescent COVID-19.

J is TRBJ1-4 and V is TRBV4-1; weak D call: TRBD1 (6 bases). The CDR3 loop spans 17 amino acids. The V gene lost 3 bases and the J gene lost 5 bases, with 19 bases spanning the gap. Germline V gene data show CDR1 as MGHRA and CDR2 as YSYEKL. The CDR3 DNA sequence: TGCGCCAGCAGCCATACCTTACGGGGGGGGCGAAATGAAAAACTGTTTTTT. This codes for CASSHTLRGGRNEKLFF.

The chain recombines TRBV4-2 with TRBJ2-7; the match to TRBD2 covers 7 bases. Germline V gene data show CDR1 as LGHNA and CDR2 as YNFKEQ. The CDR3 runs to 15 residues. The J segment lost 0 bases and the V segment lost 3 bases, leaving 5 bases of the junction unmatched. This CDR3 reads CASSQGAGSSYEQYF. CDR3 DNA sequence: TGTGCCAGCAGCCAGGGAGCGGGAAGCTCCTACGAGCAGTACTTC.

In DNA, the CDR3 is TGTGCCAGCAGTTATAGCGGGGGAGAGCAGTTCTTC. Translating it yields CASSYSGGEQFF. The V call is TRBV6-5, the J call TRBJ2-1, with TRBD2 identical over 9 bases. Trimming removed 3 bases from V and 10 bases from J; junction bases left unmatched: 1. The CDR3 loop spans 12 amino acids. Germline V CDR1 and CDR2: MNHEY, SVGAGI.

The rearrangement uses TRBV12-3 or TRBV12-4 and TRBJ2-1; 8 nucleotides match TRBD2. The length of the CDR3 is 13 residues. V shed 5 bases and J 10 bases; nucleotides not matched to a gene: 7. Here the CDR3 reads CASSIGLAREQFF. The CDR3 DNA is TGTGCCAGCAGTATTGGACTAGCCCGGGAGCAGTTCTTC.

The rearrangement uses TRBV10-3 and TRBJ2-1, with TRBD2 matching over 9 bases. The trim removed 10 bases at V and 4 bases at J, leaving 8 bases unmatched. The CDR3 runs to 14 residues. Germline CDR1 reads ENHRY; CDR2 reads SYGVKD. DNA of the CDR3: TGTGCCACCGCAACGACTAGCGGATACAATGAGCAGTTCTTC. This sequence encodes CATATTSGYNEQFF.

V usage is TRBV30 and J usage is TRBJ1-1, with unresolved D. The CDR3 length is 13 residues. Deletions cut 0 bases from V and 5 bases from J, with 10 bases between. The germline gives CDR1 GTSNPN, CDR2 SVGIG (reference sequence). CDR3 nucleotide sequence: TGTGCCTGGAGTGTACCGGGTTTTACTGAAGCTTTCTTT. It translates to CAWSVPGFTEAFF.

In the case of this clone: At one of its ends the junction is not consistent with the germline gene, which may arise from a read error. The V call is TRBV7-7, the J call TRBJ2-5; D call uncertain. CDR1 is SSHAT and CDR2 is FNYEAQ in the germline V gene (reference sequence). This CDR3 spans 14 amino acids. The CDR3 DNA follows: TGTGCTAGCAGCTTAACCTCCCGGGAAGAGACCCAGTACTTC. Protein: CASSLTSREETQYF.

This chain links TRBV21-1 with TRBJ2-7; TRBD2, the table's D call, was not compared with the DNA. TRBV21-1 is designated a pseudogene. CDR3 length equals 17 residues. CDR3 sequence: CASSQDLPGLLWGEQYF. The CDR3 DNA reads as TGTGCCAGCAGCCAGGACCTACCGGGACTGCTTTGGGGCGAGCAGTACTTC.

The V gene is TRBV6-5, the J gene TRBJ2-7; 9 nucleotides align to TRBD1. The CDR3 is 13 amino acids. CDR1 MNHEY and CDR2 SVGAGI come from the germline V gene. V gave up 6 bases and J gave up 7 bases; unmatched junction bases: 7. The CDR3 reads CASRGTGSPEQYF. The CDR3 DNA follows: TGTGCCAGCAGGGGGACAGGGTCCCCGGAGCAGTACTTC.

The chain carries TRBV6-2 or TRBV6-3 and TRBJ1-5; the D gene is possibly TRBD1 (5 bases). Trimming took 0 bases from V and 6 from J, leaving 15 bases between them. There are 16 residues in the CDR3. Per the germline V gene, CDR1 is MNHEY and CDR2 is SVGEGT. CDR3 DNA sequence: TGTGCCAGCAGTTACTCGGGGGGACGGGGTACTCAGCCCCAGCATTTT. Translation: CASSYSGGRGTQPQHF.

This clone was detected only a few times. V and J are TRBV10-3 and TRBJ2-2; 9 bases match TRBD1. The CDR3 covers 15 residues. The germline V gene has CDR1 ENHRY and CDR2 SYGVKD. J was trimmed by 0 bases and V by 9 bases; bases with no gene match: 5. CDR3 residues: CAMGTGPTNTGELFF. CDR3 bases: TGTGCCATGGGGACAGGGCCAACGAACACCGGGGAGCTGTTTTTT.

This sequence joins TRBV13 and TRBJ2-2; TRBD2 aligns across 7 bases. Per germline, CDR1 PRHDT and CDR2 FYEKMQ (reference sequence). The CDR3 has 15 amino acids. V lost 3 bases, J lost 4 bases, and 5 bases stayed unmatched. The CDR3 sequence: CASSFRGRVTGELFF. In DNA form, the CDR3 reads TGTGCCAGCAGCTTTCGTGGGAGGGTCACCGGGGAGCTGTTTTTT.

The rearrangement links TRBV5-6 to TRBJ2-2, with D unresolved. The V end lost 0 bases, the J end lost 1 base, and 7 bases lay between the germline ends. The V gene's germline CDR1 is SGHDT and CDR2 YYEEEE. The CDR3 spans 15 residues. CDR3: CASSLVQENTGELFF. CDR3 DNA: TGTGCCAGCAGCTTGGTTCAGGAGAACACCGGGGAGCTGTTTTTT. The full variable domain, in which reference TRBV5-6 and TRBJ2-2 provide the parts outside the CDR3, is DAGVTQSPTHLIKTRGQQVTLRCSPKSGHDTVSWYQQALGQGPQFIFQYYEEEERQRGNFPDRFSGHQFPNYSSELNVNALLLGDSALYLCASSLVQENTGELFFGEGSRLTVL.

This rearrangement joins TRBV9 to TRBJ2-5, with 9 positions matching TRBD1. V was pared by 0 bases and J by 5 bases, with 5 bases of the junction left unmatched. Germline CDR1 reads SGDLS; CDR2 reads YYNGEE. The length of the CDR3 is 15 residues. As DNA, the CDR3 is TGTGCCAGCAGCGTAGGCGGGACAGGGATCGAGACCCAGTACTTC. Its translation: CASSVGGTGIETQYF.

This clone was recorded a few times. The V gene is TRBV5-3, the J gene TRBJ2-2; D is possibly TRBD2 (5 bases). TRBV5-3 is classed as an ORF, of uncertain function. Trimming removed 4 bases from V and 5 bases from J, with 6 bases in between. This CDR3 comprises 12 residues. DNA for the CDR3: TGTGCCAGAAGCCAGCGGACCGGGGAGCTGTTTTTT. It is translated as CARSQRTGELFF.

The chain recombines TRBV28 with TRBJ2-1; 8 nucleotides match TRBD2. CDR3 length: 14 residues. CDR1 and CDR2 (germline): MDHEN, SYDVKM. The ends lost 2 bases at V and 15 bases at J; junction bases unmatched: 12. CDR3 in amino acids: CASSLTQSGTSMFF. The CDR3 region has the DNA TGTGCCAGCAGTTTAACCCAATCTGGGACTAGTATGTTCTTC.

This sequence joins TRBV30 and TRBJ2-3, with 12 bases fitting TRBD2. This CDR3 is 15 amino acids long. Germline V CDR1 and CDR2: GTSNPN, SVGIG (reference sequence). The V gene end was trimmed by 3 bases and the J gene end by 6 bases; junction bases not matched to a gene: 7. This CDR3 is CAWSALGLAGDTQYF. DNA of the CDR3: TGTGCCTGGAGCGCCCTAGGACTAGCGGGGGATACGCAGTATTTT. The full variable domain, completed using reference TRBV30 and TRBJ2-3, is SQTIHQWPATLVQPVGSPLSLECTVEGTSNPNLYWYRQAAGRGLQLLFYSVGIGQISSEVPQNLSASRPQDRQFILSSKKLLLSDSGFYLCAWSALGLAGDTQYFGPGTRLTVL.

CDR3 DNA sequence: TGTGCTAGTGGTTTGGTACGGTTAGCGGGAGGGAACTACGAGCAGTACTTC. This sequence encodes CASGLVRLAGGNYEQYF. The rearrangement links TRBV12-5 to TRBJ2-7, with 11 nucleotides matching TRBD2. With 0 bases clipped from V and 3 bases from J, the junction kept 7 bases outside the gene matches. The germline V gene encodes CDR1 LGHNT and CDR2 FRNRAP. This CDR3 is 17 amino acids long. The variable domain in full, with the rest retrieved from reference TRBV12-5 and TRBJ2-7, is DARVTQTPRHKVTEMGQEVTMRCQPILGHNTVFWYRQTMMQGLELLAYFRNRAPLDDSGMPKDRFSAEMPDATLATLKIQPSEPRDSAVYFCASGLVRLAGGNYEQYFGPGTRLTVT.

This clone was observed a few times. The chain employs TRBV28 and TRBJ1-2; D remains ambiguous. Trimming pared 2 bases from V and 4 bases from J, leaving 8 bases between. CDR1 and CDR2 (germline): MDHEN, SYDVKM. The length of the CDR3 is 13 residues. The CDR3 loop is CASSLAQIYGYTF. The CDR3 bases are TGTGCCAGCAGTTTAGCACAGATCTATGGCTACACCTTC.

Here the CDR3 DNA reads TGCGCCAGCAGCCAAGATCTACAGGGGAATCAGCCCCAGCATTTT. Amino acid sequence: CASSQDLQGNQPQHF. V is TRBV4-1 and J is TRBJ1-5; TRBD1 matches at 7 bases. The germline gives CDR1 MGHRA, CDR2 YSYEKL. CDR3 size: 15 residues. The V and J ends lost 0 bases and 4 bases, in that order; junction bases with no gene match: 3.

V is TRBV28 and J is TRBJ1-5; D perhaps matches TRBD1 (6 bases). CDR1 is MDHEN and CDR2 is SYDVKM in the germline V gene. The CDR3 contains 16 residues. V was trimmed by 1 base and J by 1 base, leaving 11 bases between them. This chain's CDR3 is CASSLYRQASNQPQHF. The CDR3 DNA reads as TGTGCCAGCAGTTTATACAGACAGGCGAGCAATCAGCCCCAGCATTTT. Drawing the rest from reference TRBV28 and TRBJ1-5, the complete variable domain is DVKVTQSSRYLVKRTGEKVFLECVQDMDHENMFWYRQDPGLGLRLIYFSYDVKMKEKGDIPEGYSVSREKKERFSLILESASTNQTSMYLCASSLYRQASNQPQHFGDGTRLSIL.

The rearrangement joins TRBV28 to TRBJ1-2; no reliable D call. The V end was cut by 2 bases, the J end by 4 bases, with 14 bases between. Germline V gene sequence: CDR1 MDHEN, CDR2 SYDVKM. This CDR3 comprises 15 residues. For the CDR3, the DNA is TGTGCCAGCAGTTTACAACCACAGAATAGCTATGGCTACACCTTC. Amino acids: CASSLQPQNSYGYTF.

The CDR3 sequence: CASSALSGNTIYF. DNA for the CDR3: TGTGCCAGCAGCGCACTATCAGGAAACACCATATATTTT. The gene calls are TRBV9 and TRBJ1-3; no reliable D call. The V gene's germline CDR1 is SGDLS and CDR2 YYNGEE. V was trimmed by 3 bases and J by 4 bases, leaving 8 bases between them. This CDR3 has 13 amino acids.

The gene calls are TRBV9 and TRBJ2-2, with D possibly TRBD1 on 5 matching bases. Germline CDR1 SGDLS, CDR2 YYNGEE. Trimming pared 2 bases from V and 0 bases from J, leaving 11 bases between. This CDR3 region has 16 residues. CDR3 nucleotides: TGTGCCAGCAGCGTTTTAGGGGAAACGAACACCGGGGAGCTGTTTTTT. This sequence encodes CASSVLGETNTGELFF.

The genes are TRBV14 and TRBJ1-3, with TRBD1 matching 7 bases. The V and J ends lost 4 bases and 8 bases, in that order; junction bases with no gene match: 8. The CDR3 is 14 residues long. CDR1 is SGHDN, CDR2 FVKESK, per germline. The DNA of the CDR3 is TGTGCCAGCAGCCCAGGACAGGTCCGGCACACCATATATTTT. Amino acids: CASSPGQVRHTIYF.

The genes are TRBV10-3 and TRBJ2-7, with 8 bases matching TRBD2. V trimming: 0 bases; J trimming: 3 bases; junction bases outside the gene matches: 19. This CDR3 is built from 20 residues. Germline CDR1 reads ENHRY; CDR2 reads SYGVKD. The CDR3 sequence is CAISESGVAGKTDKNYEQYF. The DNA of the CDR3 is TGTGCCATCAGTGAGTCCGGCGTAGCGGGAAAGACTGATAAAAACTACGAGCAGTACTTC.

The V call is TRBV30, the J call TRBJ1-2; D uncertain. CDR3 length equals 14 residues. V was clipped by 3 bases and J by 5 bases, with 16 bases between them. In germline, CDR1 is GTSNPN, CDR2 SVGIG (reference sequence). The CDR3 nucleotides are TGTGCCTGGAGCACCGAGCCACTCAAATATGGCTACACCTTC. This translates into CAWSTEPLKYGYTF.

There are many counts of this clone. This chain connects TRBV12-3 or TRBV12-4 to TRBJ2-5; D is undetermined. Trimming removed 3 bases from V and 2 bases from J, with 7 bases in between. The CDR3 runs 13 residues. Here the CDR3 reads CASSFVQQETQYF. Written as DNA, the CDR3 is TGTGCCAGCAGTTTCGTGCAGCAAGAGACCCAGTACTTC.